Listed here are 6 T cell receptor beta chains from one sample, sequenced in a study of CDR3 diversity in severe acne (dated by TCRdb to about 2019). Libraries were prepared through PCR. The reads were generated on an Illumina HiSeq 2000. TCRdb applied fastp at Q25 and MiXCR to the public reads, then kept only in-frame beta chains. Rows with a matching CDR3 protein are joined into one entry that keeps the most common DNA and genes. Present in this sample are about 84,000 distinct CDR3 sequences, 45% to 60% of which were seen just once. The top ten clones comprise approximately 14% of the sample. The sample comprised blood. Source of these receptors: a male donor in good health, without acne.

CDR3 residues: CASSGHRDRVHEQYF. The CDR3 DNA sequence: TGTGCCAGCAGCGGCCACCGGGACAGGGTCCACGAGCAGTACTTC. The chain combines TRBV9 with TRBJ2-7; 9 nucleotides line up with TRBD1. V trimming: 3 bases; J trimming: 5 bases; junction bases outside the gene matches: 9. This CDR3 comprises 15 residues. CDR1 is SGDLS and CDR2 is YYNGEE in the germline V gene.

The chain's CDR3 is CASSVEGTSGIKTQYF. CDR3 DNA sequence: TGCGCCAGCAGTGTAGAAGGGACTAGCGGGATCAAGACCCAGTACTTC. The chain is built from TRBV10-1 and TRBJ2-5; 13 positions match TRBD2. The germline V gene encodes CDR1 WNHNN and CDR2 SYGVQD (reference sequence). The CDR3 consists of 16 residues. With V trimmed by 4 bases and J by 6 bases, 8 bases remained unmatched.

About this clonotype itself: Since the CDR3 does not end with the conserved phenylalanine or tryptophan, this likely comes from a read error. This chain links TRBV5-1 with TRBJ2-7, with a possible D match to TRBD2 (6 bases). V lost 4 bases and J lost 2, with 19 bases in between. CDR1 is SGHRS, CDR2 YFSETQ, per germline. The CDR3 totals 16 residues. CDR3 sequence: CASSLGGGTKTYEQYS. The CDR3 DNA is TGCGCCAGCAGCCTGGGTGGGGGGACCAAAACCTACGAGCAGTACTCC.

The chain links TRBV19 to TRBJ2-7, with 8 bases identical to TRBD1. Per germline, CDR1 LNHDA and CDR2 SQIVND (reference sequence). CDR3 length: 15 residues. V lost 7 bases to trimming and J lost 3 bases; unmatched junction nucleotides: 11. This CDR3 is CASTSIYGQGYEQYF. As DNA, the CDR3 is TGTGCCAGTACTTCCATCTATGGACAGGGCTACGAGCAGTACTTC.

This clonotype was found many times. The CDR3 bases are TGTGCCAGCAGAGGAGGGGTGGGCACAGATACGCAGTATTTT. It yields the protein CASRGGVGTDTQYF. The V and J genes are TRBV6-5 and TRBJ2-3; D is perhaps TRBD2 (6 bases). V dropped 6 bases and J dropped 1 base, with 11 bases sitting between them. CDR1 is MNHEY and CDR2 is SVGAGI in the germline V gene. This CDR3 spans 14 amino acids.

The chain has TRBV5-5 and TRBJ2-5; TRBD2 agrees at 16 bases. J lost 5 bases, V lost 4 bases, and 2 bases had no gene match. The length of the CDR3 is 15 residues. The germline V gene has CDR1 SGHKS and CDR2 YYEKEE (reference sequence). CDR3 bases: TGTGCCAGCAGCCAGGGACTAGCGGGAGGGGAGACCCAGTACTTC. It codes for CASSQGLAGGETQYF.